The 16 T cell receptor beta chains below all came from one sample that was sequenced in a study of immune cell composition in non-small cell lung cancer. Clones were read by immunoSEQ multiplex PCR, and TCRdb kept only the in-frame ones, dropping some. Of more than 3,500 clones in the sample, over 60% are singletons; the top ten hold more than 8%. Normal lung was taken at the farthest possible site, at least 3 cm from tumour. The specimen sequenced was non-adjacent lung tissue. The source of these receptors is a human donor with non-small cell lung cancer.

J is TRBJ1-2 and V is TRBV29-1; TRBD1 matches 8 bases. J was trimmed by 3 bases and V by 4 bases; bases with no gene match: 4. Germline V lookup: CDR1 SQVTM, CDR2 ANQGSEA. CDR3 size: 13 residues. In DNA form, the CDR3 reads TGCAGCGTTGCAGGACAGGGCCACTATGGCTACACCTTC. This sequence encodes CSVAGQGHYGYTF.

This clone has more than one count but fewer than ten. The V gene is TRBV15, the J gene TRBJ1-3; tentatively, D is TRBD1 (5 bases). The CDR3 is 20 residues long. Trimming took 0 bases from V and 0 from J, leaving 21 bases between them. Germline CDR1 and CDR2: LNHNV and YYDKDF (reference sequence). CDR3 loop: CATSRDFWTTGGGSGNTIYF. CDR3 bases: TGTGCCACCAGCAGAGATTTCTGGACTACCGGCGGGGGCTCTGGAAACACCATATATTTT.

This rearrangement joins TRBV29-1 to TRBJ2-2, with a possible D match to TRBD1 (5 bases). Deletions cut 7 bases from V and 5 bases from J, with 17 bases between. Germline CDR1 SQVTM, CDR2 ANQGSEA. The CDR3 extends over 14 amino acids. The DNA for the CDR3 is TGCAGCGCCCGGTATTCAGGGCTGACCGGGGAGCTGTTTTTT. Its protein product is CSARYSGLTGELFF.

CDR3 DNA sequence: TGCGCCAGCAGCCTCAACATCCAGGGGGATAGCACAGATACGCAGTATTTT. It encodes CASSLNIQGDSTDTQYF. V gene TRBV4-3 combines with J gene TRBJ2-3, with 7 bases that match TRBD1. This CDR3 has 17 residues. The germline V gene has CDR1 LGHNA and CDR2 YSLEER. V lost 4 bases and J lost 0; bases outside the gene matches: 10.

This chain connects TRBV6-1 to TRBJ1-2; D may be TRBD1 (6 bases). The V gene's germline CDR1 is MNHNS and CDR2 SASEGT. This CDR3 contains 15 residues. Trimming removed 6 bases at V and 1 base at J, with 15 bases between. CDR3 region: CASRGADRLNYGYTF. Written as DNA, the CDR3 is TGTGCCAGCAGGGGGGCGGACAGACTTAACTATGGCTACACCTTC.

The genes are TRBV5-6 and TRBJ2-5, with TRBD1 identical over 7 bases. Germline CDR1 is SGHDT and CDR2 is YYEEEE. The CDR3 covers 15 residues. Germline trimming cut 4 bases from V and 8 bases from J; bases unmatched to any gene: 14. The CDR3 DNA is TGTGCCAGCAGCGACAAGAGACAGGGTATAGGAACCCAGTACTTC. Amino acids: CASSDKRQGIGTQYF. The whole variable domain, remainder taken from reference TRBV5-6 and TRBJ2-5, is DAGVTQSPTHLIKTRGQQVTLRCSPKSGHDTVSWYQQALGQGPQFIFQYYEEEERQRGNFPDRFSGHQFPNYSSELNVNALLLGDSALYLCASSDKRQGIGTQYFGPGTRLLVL.

This clone was recorded only once. The V and J genes are TRBV11-2 and TRBJ2-7, with 10 bases fitting TRBD1. There are 15 residues in the CDR3. Germline lookup yields CDR1 SGHAT and CDR2 FQNNGV. Unmatched junction bases numbered 4, after V lost 5 bases and J lost 0 bases. The CDR3 DNA reads TGTGCCAGCAGCGGCCGGGACAGGGGCTCCTACGAGCAGTACTTC. Residues: CASSGRDRGSYEQYF. Drawing the rest from reference TRBV11-2 and TRBJ2-7, the complete variable domain is EAGVAQSPRYKIIEKRQSVAFWCNPISGHATLYWYQQILGQGPKLLIQFQNNGVVDDSQLPKDRFSAERLKGVDSTLKIQPAKLEDSAVYLCASSGRDRGSYEQYFGPGTRLTVT.

The chain joins TRBV19 to TRBJ1-5; no clear D. Trimming stripped 6 bases from V and 8 bases from J, with 11 bases between. The CDR3 is 12 amino acids. CDR1 and CDR2 (germline): LNHDA, SQIVND (reference sequence). The CDR3 DNA reads as TGTGCCAGTAGCCCGCTTCTGGAGCCCCAGCATTTT. Amino acids: CASSPLLEPQHF.

The chain couples TRBV5-1 to TRBJ1-6; D is unclear. The V end lost 4 bases, the J end lost 8 bases, and 16 bases lay between the germline ends. Germline V gene lookup returns CDR1 SGHRS and CDR2 YFSETQ. The CDR3 spans 15 residues. In nucleotides, the CDR3 is TGCGCCAGCAGCCCCCTATCCCCACCGGATTCACCCCTCCACTTT. Translating gives CASSPLSPPDSPLHF.

The chain links TRBV5-6 to TRBJ1-5; 7 bases are a match to TRBD1. CDR3 length equals 18 residues. The V gene's germline CDR1 is SGHDT and CDR2 YYEEEE. The V segment lost 4 bases and the J segment 0 bases; nucleotides outside the gene matches: 13. Here the CDR3 reads CASSRFRDSPYSNQPQHF. The CDR3 coding sequence is TGTGCCAGCAGCCGTTTCCGGGACAGCCCTTATAGCAATCAGCCCCAGCATTTT.

This chain joins TRBV9 and TRBJ2-1; perhaps TRBD2 as D (5 bases). The V gene's germline CDR1 is SGDLS and CDR2 YYNGEE. The germline V and J ends were trimmed by 3 bases and 4 bases, with 11 bases remaining between them. This CDR3 is 14 amino acids long. DNA for the CDR3: TGTGCCAGCAGCGGAGGACGGGAATACAATGAGCAGTTCTTC. Protein product: CASSGGREYNEQFF. Filled out from reference TRBV9 and TRBJ2-1, the complete variable domain reads DSGVTQTPKHLITATGQRVTLRCSPRSGDLSVYWYQQSLDQGLQFLIQYYNGEERAKGNILERFSAQQFPDLHSELNLSSLELGDSALYFCASSGGREYNEQFFGPGTRLTVL.

The chain links TRBV6-1 to TRBJ1-5, with D possibly TRBD1 on 5 matching bases. V was trimmed by 4 bases and J by 1 base, leaving 11 bases between them. The length of the CDR3 is 15 residues. Per germline, CDR1 MNHNS and CDR2 SASEGT. The CDR3 sequence: CASSAQGFSNQPQHF. As DNA, the CDR3 is TGTGCCAGCAGTGCCCAGGGCTTCAGCAATCAGCCCCAGCATTTT.

The chain joins TRBV5-5 to TRBJ1-1; a weak D match, TRBD1 (5 bases). Trimming cost V 3 bases and J 10 bases, with 16 bases left between them. CDR3 length: 13 amino acids. Per germline, CDR1 SGHKS and CDR2 YYEKEE (reference sequence). Here the CDR3 reads CASSSNDGTRAFF. The CDR3 region has the DNA TGTGCCAGCAGCTCTAACGACGGGACCCGAGCTTTCTTT.

CDR3 protein: CASSFVRGGYNEQFF. Written as DNA, the CDR3 is TGTGCCAGCAGCTTCGTGCGGGGAGGGTACAATGAGCAGTTCTTC. The chain employs TRBV7-9 and TRBJ2-1; TRBD2 matches 7 bases. Germline assignment: CDR1 SEHNR and CDR2 FQNEAQ (reference sequence). After removal of 3 bases from V and 4 bases from J, the junction contained 6 bases not matched to a gene. This CDR3 contains 15 residues.

This clone was detected only a few times. The V gene is TRBV7-9, the J gene TRBJ2-1; 7 bases agree with TRBD2. Trimming took 1 base from V and 7 from J; bases not matched to a gene: 7. This CDR3 spans 15 amino acids. The germline gives CDR1 SEHNR, CDR2 FQNEAQ (reference sequence). CDR3 coding DNA: TGTGCCAGCAGCTTAGACACGGGAGGAGCTAATGAGCAGTTCTTC. It encodes CASSLDTGGANEQFF.

The rearrangement uses TRBV11-3 and TRBJ2-7; D is ambiguous. The germline CDR1 and CDR2 sequences are SGHNT and YENEEA. V lost 6 bases and J lost 4, with 13 bases in between. The CDR3 consists of 13 residues. The chain's CDR3 is CASSHGRSYEQYF. The DNA of the CDR3 is TGTGCCAGCAGTCATGGCCGTTCGTACGAGCAGTACTTC.